This TCR beta chain was retrieved from a study of cytotoxic CD8 clonotypes in ibrutinib-treated CLL. The CDR3 contains 15 residues. V was clipped by 5 bases and J by 4 bases; unmatched bases: 7. From germline, CDR1 is SGHAT and CDR2 FQNNGV. Profiled with immunoSEQ multiplex PCR; TCRdb holds only in-frame clones, not every one. The repertoire holds tens of thousands of clones, with about two thirds as singletons. The chain carries TRBV11-2 and TRBJ1-5, with 8 bases aligning to TRBD1. The TCR was taken from a human donor with chronic lymphocytic leukemia. The sample was PBMCs, taken after 24 months of ibrutinib treatment. The CDR3 protein is CASSRGTGGNQPQHF. The CDR3 DNA sequence: TGTGCCAGCAGCCGGGGGACAGGCGGGAATCAGCCCCAGCATTTT.